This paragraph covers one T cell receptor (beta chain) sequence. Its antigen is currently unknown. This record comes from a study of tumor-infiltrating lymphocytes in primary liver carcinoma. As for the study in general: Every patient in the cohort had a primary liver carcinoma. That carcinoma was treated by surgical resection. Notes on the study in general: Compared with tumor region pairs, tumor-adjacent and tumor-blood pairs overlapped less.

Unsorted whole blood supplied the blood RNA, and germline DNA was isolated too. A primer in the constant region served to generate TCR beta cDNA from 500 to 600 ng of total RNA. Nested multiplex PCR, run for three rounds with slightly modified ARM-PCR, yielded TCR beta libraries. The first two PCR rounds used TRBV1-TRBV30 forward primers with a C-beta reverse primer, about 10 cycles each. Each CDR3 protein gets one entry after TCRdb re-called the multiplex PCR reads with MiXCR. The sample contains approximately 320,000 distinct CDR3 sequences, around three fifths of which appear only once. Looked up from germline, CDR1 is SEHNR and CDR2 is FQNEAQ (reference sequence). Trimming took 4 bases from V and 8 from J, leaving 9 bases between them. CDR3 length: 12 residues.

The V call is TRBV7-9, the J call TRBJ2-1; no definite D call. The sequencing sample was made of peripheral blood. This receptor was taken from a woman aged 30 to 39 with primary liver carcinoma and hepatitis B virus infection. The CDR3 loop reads CASSSPADEQFF. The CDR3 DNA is TGTGCCAGCAGCTCACCGGCAGATGAGCAGTTCTTC. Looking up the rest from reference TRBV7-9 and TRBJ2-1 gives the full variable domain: DTGVSQNPRHKITKRGQNVTFRCDPISEHNRLYWYRQTLGQGPEFLTYFQNEAQLEKSRLLSDRFSAERPKGSFSTLEIQRTEQGDSAMYLCASSSPADEQFFGPGTRLTVL.